The 27 T cell receptor beta chains presented below share a single source sample, sequenced in a study of Graves' ophthalmopathy and Graves' hyperthyroidism. Transcripts of RNA were the source for amplifying TCR beta CDR3 regions. First-round RT-PCR relied on HTBI primers, and a second-round multiplex PCR came next. TCRdb called the multiplex PCR reads again in MiXCR, with one record for every CDR3 protein. The profile covers hundreds of thousands of distinct CDR3 sequences, with 20% to 25% appearing a single time and more than 2.5% taken by the ten largest. Sequenced input: peripheral blood. The origin of the receptors is a young woman with stable Graves' hyperthyroidism.

This clonotype was seen more than once but under ten times. The chain links TRBV15 to TRBJ2-5, with TRBD2 identical over 7 bases. Germline loops: CDR1 LNHNV, CDR2 YYDKDF (reference sequence). The CDR3 consists of 12 residues. Losses at the gene ends were 5 bases for V and 9 bases for J; bases not matched to a gene: 6. The CDR3 sequence is CATSGYRGAQYF. The DNA for the CDR3 is TGTGCCACCAGCGGCTACCGGGGGGCCCAGTACTTC.

The table lists this clonotype with many counts. The rearrangement joins TRBV20-1 to TRBJ2-7; D not certain. Trimming cost V 3 bases and J 7 bases, with 19 bases left between them. The CDR3 has 14 amino acids. Germline values: CDR1 DFQATT, CDR2 SNEGSKA (reference sequence). The CDR3 spells CSASLARQVREQYF. The CDR3 DNA sequence: TGCAGTGCTAGTTTGGCTCGTCAGGTGAGGGAGCAGTACTTC.

The sample holds many counts of this clonotype. The J gene is TRBJ2-2, the V gene TRBV20-1; possible D gene TRBD2, 5 bases. Germline-derived CDR1 and CDR2 are DFQATT and SNEGSKA (reference sequence). The CDR3 totals 16 residues. Between the trimmed V and J ends, which lost 0 bases and 0 bases, there was a span of 11 bases. In DNA, the CDR3 is TGCAGTGCTAGAGATTATCGAGGGACGAACACCGGGGAGCTGTTTTTT. It codes for CSARDYRGTNTGELFF.

This clonotype has at least ten counts. J is TRBJ2-7 and V is TRBV15, with a weak D call TRBD1 (6 bases). Germline CDR1 and CDR2: LNHNV and YYDKDF (reference sequence). The V end was cut by 5 bases, the J end by 6 bases, with 20 bases between. This CDR3 contains 15 residues. The CDR3 DNA sequence: TGTGCCACCAGCCCGTTAGGGGACAAGCCAAGCGAGCAGTACTTC. This codes for CATSPLGDKPSEQYF.

In its sample, this clonotype was seen many times. The chain uses TRBV12-3 or TRBV12-4 and TRBJ2-7; D is unclear. The CDR3 sequence is 12 residues long. V was clipped by 7 bases and J by 3 bases, with 10 bases between them. CDR3 loop: CASTQGLYEQYF. The CDR3, as DNA: TGTGCCAGCACCCAAGGGCTCTACGAGCAGTACTTC.

This sequence joins TRBV12-3 or TRBV12-4 and TRBJ2-2; 7 bases align to TRBD2. CDR3 length: 15 residues. V dropped 5 bases and J dropped 6; count of bases not matched to a gene: 9. In DNA form, the CDR3 reads TGTGCCAGCAGTCCCCGACTAGCTTGGGCCGGGGAGCTGTTTTTT. Residues: CASSPRLAWAGELFF.

This clonotype has a count of ten or more. The chain links TRBV19 to TRBJ1-1; 7 positions match TRBD1. Germline trimming cut 3 bases from V and 1 base from J; bases unmatched to any gene: 11. Germline V gene data show CDR1 as LNHDA and CDR2 as SQIVND (reference sequence). The CDR3 length is 17 residues. CDR3 sequence reads: CASSISGQLLKNTEAFF. DNA of the CDR3: TGTGCCAGTAGTATCTCGGGACAGCTACTTAAGAACACTGAAGCTTTCTTT.

This clonotype was counted many times. The CDR3 coding sequence is TGTGCCAGCTCACCACCCCGGGACAGAGACACTGAAGCTTTCTTT. Protein product: CASSPPRDRDTEAFF. The V and J genes are TRBV18 and TRBJ1-1; 7 nucleotides align to TRBD1. Germline CDR1 is KGHSH and CDR2 is LQKENI. CDR3 length: 15 amino acids. J lost 3 bases, V lost 0 bases, and 4 bases had no gene match.

A few counts support this clonotype. V usage is TRBV7-2 and J usage is TRBJ2-5, with D unresolved. The CDR3 is 12 residues long. Germline V gene sequence: CDR1 SGHTA, CDR2 FQGNSA. V was clipped by 1 base and J by 9 bases, with 9 bases between them. The CDR3 region has the DNA TGTGCCAGCAGCTTAGGAGGCCTGGCCCAGTACTTC. Its translation is CASSLGGLAQYF.

This clonotype was counted at least ten times. In DNA form, the CDR3 reads TGTGCCAGCAGCCAAGACATAGCGGGAGCTCGGGAGCAGTACTTC. It translates to CASSQDIAGAREQYF. The chain uses TRBV3-1 and TRBJ2-7; 9 bases align to TRBD2. CDR3 length equals 15 residues. The germline gives CDR1 LGHDT, CDR2 YNNKEL (reference sequence). Trimming at V came to 0 bases and at J to 7 bases, leaving 7 bases not matched to a gene.

V gene TRBV20-1 combines with J gene TRBJ1-2; no reliable D call. This CDR3 is built from 8 residues. Germline assignment: CDR1 DFQATT and CDR2 SNEGSKA (reference sequence). Here the CDR3 reads CSAIGYTF. In DNA form, the CDR3 reads TGCAGCGCGATTGGCTACACCTTC.

The chain couples TRBV6-1 to TRBJ2-7; 8 nucleotides match TRBD1. This CDR3 has 13 residues. CDR1 is MNHNS and CDR2 is SASEGT in the germline V gene. J was trimmed by 3 bases and V by 5 bases; bases with no gene match: 3. CDR3 sequence reads: CASSKQGGYEQYF. The CDR3 nucleotides read TGTGCCAGCAGTAAACAGGGGGGCTACGAGCAGTACTTC.

This clonotype showed up many times. The V and J genes are TRBV10-3 and TRBJ1-1; TRBD1 aligns across 11 bases. The CDR3 covers 16 residues. Germline V gene lookup returns CDR1 ENHRY and CDR2 SYGVKD. V lost 8 bases and J lost 4; bases outside the gene matches: 12. CDR3 in amino acids: CAIQGGTGGPGTEAFF. In DNA form, the CDR3 reads TGTGCCATCCAGGGGGGGACAGGGGGGCCGGGCACTGAAGCTTTCTTT.

Only a few counts were recorded for this clonotype. The chain joins TRBV12-3 or TRBV12-4 to TRBJ1-1; D is undetermined. The CDR3 sequence is 13 residues long. The V end lost 6 bases, the J end lost 0 bases, and 8 bases lay between the germline ends. The CDR3 DNA reads TGTGCCAGCAGGCAGACATTGAACACTGAAGCTTTCTTT. Amino acids: CASRQTLNTEAFF.

There are many counts of this clonotype. The chain combines TRBV29-1 with TRBJ2-5; 7 positions agree with TRBD1. The CDR3 contains 13 residues. V trimming: 5 bases; J trimming: 5 bases; junction bases outside the gene matches: 8. CDR1 is SQVTM, CDR2 ANQGSEA, per germline. DNA of the CDR3: TGCAGCGTTTGTCCCACAGGGGAGGAGACCCAGTACTTC. This encodes CSVCPTGEETQYF.

At least ten counts were recorded for this clonotype. J is TRBJ2-7 and V is TRBV5-1; 8 bases fit TRBD1. CDR3 length: 14 residues. Trimming took 5 bases from V and 6 from J; bases not matched to a gene: 10. From germline, CDR1 is SGHRS and CDR2 YFSETQ. CDR3 sequence (DNA): TGCGCCAGCAGTAATGTCCAGGGGGCAAGCGAGCAGTACTTC. As protein: CASSNVQGASEQYF.

Many counts were recorded for this clonotype. This rearrangement joins TRBV12-3 or TRBV12-4 to TRBJ2-2, with 12 bases identical to TRBD1. The V segment lost 6 bases and the J segment 0 bases; nucleotides outside the gene matches: 5. The CDR3 is made up of 17 amino acids. In DNA form, the CDR3 reads TGTGCCAGCAGACCGGGACAGGGGGCCCCGAACACCGGGGAGCTGTTTTTT. Its protein product is CASRPGQGAPNTGELFF.

This clonotype was observed many times. The chain joins TRBV27 to TRBJ2-7; unclear D gene. V was shortened by 0 bases and J by 4 bases, with 13 bases between the two germline ends. CDR3 size: 15 residues. Germline values: CDR1 MNHEY, CDR2 SMNVEV (reference sequence). The chain's CDR3 is CASSLSMSYRYEQYF. CDR3 in DNA: TGTGCCAGCAGTTTATCGATGAGTTACCGGTACGAGCAGTACTTC.

The chain combines TRBV7-2 with TRBJ2-5, with 7 bases aligning to TRBD1. Germline assignment: CDR1 SGHTA and CDR2 FQGNSA. This CDR3 is 14 amino acids long. Trimming cost V 2 bases and J 4 bases; bases outside gene matches: 4. The CDR3 spells CASSLWAGGETQYF. CDR3 coding DNA: TGTGCCAGCAGCTTATGGGCAGGGGGAGAGACCCAGTACTTC.

This clonotype was seen at least ten times. The gene calls are TRBV12-3 or TRBV12-4 and TRBJ2-5, with 8 nucleotides matching TRBD2. The CDR3 totals 17 residues. J was trimmed by 5 bases and V by 1 base; bases with no gene match: 12. CDR3 nucleotides: TGTGCCAGCAGTTTAGGTTTCAGCGGGAGAAGTCAGGAGACCCAGTACTTC. Protein sequence: CASSLGFSGRSQETQYF.

This chain connects TRBV6-7 to TRBJ1-5; 8 bases map to TRBD1. TRBV6-7 is designated an ORF whose function remains uncertain. The CDR3 is made up of 19 amino acids. V shed 8 bases, J shed 0 bases, and the junction held 18 bases outside the gene matches. The CDR3 loop is CASLTAGTGSSYSNQPQHF. The CDR3 DNA is TGTGCCAGCCTTACAGCCGGGACAGGTTCCTCCTATAGCAATCAGCCCCAGCATTTT.

There are many counts of this clonotype. V gene TRBV19 combines with J gene TRBJ2-2; 12 bases are shared with TRBD1. The V gene end was trimmed by 6 bases and the J gene end by 4 bases; junction bases not matched to a gene: 6. The CDR3 totals 16 residues. Germline CDR1 and CDR2: LNHDA and SQIVND (reference sequence). This CDR3 is CASRRGQGASTGELFF. Here the CDR3 DNA reads TGTGCCAGTAGAAGGGGACAGGGGGCGTCCACCGGGGAGCTGTTTTTT.

This clonotype was detected ten times or more. The gene calls are TRBV15 and TRBJ2-7; 9 nucleotides agree with TRBD1. V lost 9 bases, J lost 6 bases, and 12 bases stayed unmatched. The CDR3 covers 14 residues. Germline V gene lookup returns CDR1 LNHNV and CDR2 YYDKDF (reference sequence). CDR3: CATNQPGQGFEQYF. CDR3 nucleotide sequence: TGTGCCACTAACCAGCCGGGACAGGGATTCGAGCAGTACTTC.

This clonotype was counted between two and nine times. Since a much larger clone is just one base distant, this may be a read error. The gene calls are TRBV30 and TRBJ1-5; D gene uncertain. CDR1 and CDR2 from the germline V gene are GTSNPN and SVGIG (reference sequence). CDR3 length: 13 residues. Trimming left V 2 bases short and J 2 bases short, with 7 bases between. The CDR3 DNA reads as TGTGCCTGGAGTACCCAGGGCAATCAGCCCCAGCATTTT. Encoded protein: CAWSTQGNQPQHF.

This clonotype was counted at least ten times. The J gene is TRBJ1-2, the V gene TRBV20-1; D is unresolved. V lost 3 bases and J 2 bases, leaving 4 bases between the germline ends. This CDR3 contains 11 residues. Germline V gives CDR1 DFQATT, CDR2 SNEGSKA (reference sequence). The CDR3 reads CSASPNYGYTF. The CDR3 region has the DNA TGCAGTGCTAGTCCCAACTATGGCTACACCTTC.

This clonotype was recorded at least ten times. This sequence joins TRBV4-3 and TRBJ2-7; 8 positions agree with TRBD2. J was trimmed by 4 bases and V by 2 bases; bases with no gene match: 4. Germline CDR1 LGHNA, CDR2 YSLEER. The CDR3 covers 14 residues. CDR3 DNA: TGCGCCAGCAGCCAATGGGCGGGGGGTTACGAGCAGTACTTC. Translation: CASSQWAGGYEQYF.

This clonotype was observed at least ten times. The chain recombines TRBV20-1 with TRBJ2-7; D gene unclear. Germline assignment: CDR1 DFQATT and CDR2 SNEGSKA (reference sequence). V lost 3 bases and J 2 bases, leaving 8 bases between the germline ends. This CDR3 region has 12 residues. The CDR3, as DNA: TGCAGTGCTAGGGGCAGTCCCTACGAGCAGTACTTC. Translating gives CSARGSPYEQYF.